These 23 T cell receptor beta chains came from one sample sequenced in a study of shared clonotypes between healthy human individuals. TCRdb keeps only in-frame clones here, not all; method: immunoSEQ multiplex PCR. The sample has approximately 2.5 million clones; 80% to 95% are singletons. The specimen was naive CD4+ T cells from PBMCs. Regarding subset: CD45RA+ positively selected. These receptors were collected from a man between 18 and 35 years old in good health. Some clones in this sample may be carry-over from other donors' samples.

V usage is TRBV5-1 and J usage is TRBJ1-1; tentative D call: TRBD1 (5 bases). V lost 6 bases and J 5 bases, leaving 20 bases between the germline ends. CDR1 and CDR2 from the germline V gene are SGHRS and YFSETQ. This CDR3 has 15 amino acids. Here the CDR3 DNA reads TGCGCCAGCACCTCTCTTGGGGCCCCGAGGACTGAAGCTTTCTTT. Translated, it gives CASTSLGAPRTEAFF.

The chain couples TRBV29-1 to TRBJ2-5; the match to TRBD1 covers 7 bases. Germline V CDR1 and CDR2: SQVTM, ANQGSEA. V lost 6 bases, J lost 5 bases, and 3 bases stayed unmatched. This CDR3 is 11 amino acids long. CDR3 DNA sequence: TGCAGCGTGACCAGGGGGGAGACCCAGTACTTC. This sequence encodes CSVTRGETQYF.

The genes are TRBV5-4 and TRBJ1-5; unclear D gene. The CDR3 has 15 residues. The germline V gene has CDR1 SGHNT and CDR2 YYREEE (reference sequence). Deletions cut 4 bases from V and 2 bases from J, with 13 bases between. As DNA, the CDR3 is TGTGCCAGCAGCGTGGGGATTACGGGCAATCAGCCCCAGCATTTT. Protein: CASSVGITGNQPQHF.

To note about this clone: This sample includes further DNA sequences coding for the same CDR3. This rearrangement joins TRBV7-9 to TRBJ2-2; D not resolved. CDR3 length: 14 amino acids. V shed 2 bases and J shed 2 bases, with 6 bases lying between them. The germline V gene has CDR1 SEHNR and CDR2 FQNEAQ (reference sequence). The CDR3 here is CASSLKGNTGELFF. The CDR3 region has the DNA TGTGCCAGCAGCTTAAAGGGAAACACCGGGGAGCTGTTTTTT.

The V call is TRBV6-1, the J call TRBJ2-7; tentative D call: TRBD1 (5 bases). The CDR3 covers 13 residues. V was cut by 5 bases and J by 1 base, with 9 bases left in between. From germline, CDR1 is MNHNS and CDR2 SASEGT. The CDR3 here is CASSKGLSYEQYF. As DNA, the CDR3 is TGTGCCAGCAGTAAGGGGTTGTCCTACGAGCAGTACTTC.

The rearrangement links TRBV9 to TRBJ1-2, with D perhaps matching TRBD1 (6 bases). This CDR3 is built from 14 residues. The germline V gene encodes CDR1 SGDLS and CDR2 YYNGEE. The V and J ends lost 4 bases and 7 bases respectively, with 17 bases between them. CDR3 residues: CASSPGRTEFGYTF. CDR3 DNA sequence: TGTGCCAGCAGCCCCGGGAGGACAGAGTTTGGCTACACCTTC.

The chain is built from TRBV23-1 and TRBJ1-5; 10 bases align to TRBD1. TRBV23-1 is classed as an ORF, of uncertain function. This CDR3 is 17 amino acids long. Germline trimming cut 6 bases from V and 0 bases from J; bases unmatched to any gene: 8. CDR3 region: CASRRGQGGGSNQPQHF. Here the CDR3 DNA reads TGCGCCAGCAGACGCGGACAGGGGGGTGGTAGCAATCAGCCCCAGCATTTT.

The CDR3 loop reads CASSFRGPTYNEQFF. In nucleotides, the CDR3 is TGTGCCAGCAGTTTTAGGGGGCCTACCTACAATGAGCAGTTCTTC. The chain is built from TRBV28 and TRBJ2-1; 7 nucleotides agree with TRBD1. The CDR3 is 15 amino acids. Trimming at V came to 3 bases and at J to 2 bases, leaving 4 bases not matched to a gene. CDR1 is MDHEN, CDR2 SYDVKM, per germline. Full variable domain (remainder filled in from reference TRBV28 and TRBJ2-1): DVKVTQSSRYLVKRTGEKVFLECVQDMDHENMFWYRQDPGLGLRLIYFSYDVKMKEKGDIPEGYSVSREKKERFSLILESASTNQTSMYLCASSFRGPTYNEQFFGPGTRLTVL.

The chain uses TRBV5-4 and TRBJ2-2; D not certain. Germline V gene sequence: CDR1 SGHNT, CDR2 YYREEE (reference sequence). V lost 1 base and J 2 bases, leaving 9 bases between the germline ends. The CDR3 has 15 residues. The CDR3 DNA reads TGTGCCAGCAGCTTGCCCCAACCCAACACCGGGGAGCTGTTTTTT. It is translated as CASSLPQPNTGELFF.

About this clone itself: Other nucleotide sequences from this sample produce the same CDR3. This chain connects TRBV7-9 to TRBJ2-5; TRBD1 matches 11 bases. CDR1 SEHNR and CDR2 FQNEAQ come from the germline V gene (reference sequence). The CDR3 is made up of 14 amino acids. The V gene end was trimmed by 4 bases and the J gene end by 5 bases; junction bases not matched to a gene: 3. For the CDR3, the DNA is TGTGCCAGCAGCTCGGGGACAGGGGGGGAGACCCAGTACTTC. Translating gives CASSSGTGGETQYF. The full variable domain, its missing parts supplied by reference TRBV7-9 and TRBJ2-5, is DTGVSQNPRHKITKRGQNVTFRCDPISEHNRLYWYRQTLGQGPEFLTYFQNEAQLEKSRLLSDRFSAERPKGSFSTLEIQRTEQGDSAMYLCASSSGTGGETQYFGPGTRLLVL.

The chain links TRBV2 to TRBJ1-2; D not resolved. The germline gives CDR1 SNHLY, CDR2 FYNNEI. The CDR3 totals 13 residues. Between the trimmed V and J ends, which lost 4 bases and 8 bases, there was a span of 14 bases. As DNA, the CDR3 is TGTGCCAGCAGTGTTGGTGACTCGTGGGGCTACACCTTC. Its protein is CASSVGDSWGYTF.

The V gene is TRBV4-1, the J gene TRBJ1-5; tentatively, D is TRBD1 (5 bases). Deletions cut 4 bases from V and 5 bases from J, with 18 bases between. Germline CDR1 and CDR2: MGHRA and YSYEKL. The length of the CDR3 is 16 residues. CDR3 sequence reads: CASSPADTLADQPQHF. The CDR3 nucleotides read TGCGCCAGCAGCCCGGCGGACACTTTGGCAGATCAGCCCCAGCATTTT.

The chain links TRBV4-2 to TRBJ1-5; D possibly corresponds to TRBD1 (5 bases). The length of the CDR3 is 16 residues. Germline V gene data show CDR1 as LGHNA and CDR2 as YNFKEQ. Trimming pared 0 bases from V and 5 bases from J, leaving 14 bases between. The CDR3 DNA follows: TGTGCCAGCAGCCAAGATCGGGGGAGGGTAGATCAGCCCCAGCATTTT. It encodes CASSQDRGRVDQPQHF.

This clone was picked up a small number of times. The chain recombines TRBV7-9 with TRBJ1-3; D gene ambiguous. Trimming took off 8 bases at V and 8 bases at J, with 16 bases between the two ends. Germline loops: CDR1 SEHNR, CDR2 FQNEAQ (reference sequence). CDR3 size: 13 residues. The CDR3 bases are TGTGCCAGCGGGGAGGTGTACAGCTACACCATATATTTT. This translates into CASGEVYSYTIYF.

This clone was found once. The chain carries TRBV14 and TRBJ1-1, with no clear D. The V end was cut by 4 bases, the J end by 1 base, with 19 bases between. The length of the CDR3 is 17 residues. CDR1 SGHDN and CDR2 FVKESK come from the germline V gene. The CDR3 sequence is CASSPLKPITENTEAFF. The CDR3 DNA follows: TGTGCCAGCAGCCCGTTAAAACCGATAACAGAGAACACTGAAGCTTTCTTT. Together with reference TRBV14 and TRBJ1-1, the CDR3 gives the full variable domain: EAGVTQFPSHSVIEKGQTVTLRCDPISGHDNLYWYRRVMGKEIKFLLHFVKESKQDESGMPNNRFLAERTGGTYSTLKVQPAELEDSGVYFCASSPLKPITENTEAFFGQGTRLTVV.

The rearrangement joins TRBV6-1 to TRBJ1-4; 8 nucleotides agree with TRBD1. CDR1 and CDR2 (germline): MNHNS, SASEGT. This CDR3 is built from 14 residues. V was pared by 7 bases and J by 5 bases, with 6 bases of the junction left unmatched. CDR3 in DNA: TGTGCCAGCAAAAGGGGACAGGTCAATGAAAAACTGTTTTTT. Residues: CASKRGQVNEKLFF.

The sample holds one count of this clone. The V and J genes are TRBV6-1 and TRBJ1-1, with 7 bases identical to TRBD1. This CDR3 has 15 amino acids. The trim removed 5 bases at V and 1 base at J, leaving 7 bases unmatched. CDR1 and CDR2 from the germline V gene are MNHNS and SASEGT. CDR3 in amino acids: CASSFNRGGNTEAFF. The CDR3 DNA reads TGTGCCAGCAGTTTCAACAGGGGAGGGAACACTGAAGCTTTCTTT.

The V and J genes are TRBV20-1 and TRBJ2-7, with 8 bases identical to TRBD2. The CDR3 is made up of 11 amino acids. The germline gives CDR1 DFQATT, CDR2 SNEGSKA (reference sequence). V lost 6 bases and J lost 7; bases outside the gene matches: 5. DNA of the CDR3: TGCAGTGCAGGACTAGCTCTGGAGCAGTACTTC. It encodes CSAGLALEQYF.

The V gene is TRBV14, the J gene TRBJ2-4; a possible D gene is TRBD1 (6 bases). The V end was cut by 0 bases, the J end by 4 bases, with 13 bases between. This CDR3 has 16 residues. Germline V gene lookup returns CDR1 SGHDN and CDR2 FVKESK. CDR3 in DNA: TGTGCCAGCAGCCAAGACTGGGCCAGGGGAAAAAACATTCAGTACTTC. Translating gives CASSQDWARGKNIQYF.

The chain links TRBV6-5 to TRBJ1-1; TRBD1 matches at 7 bases. J was trimmed by 3 bases and V by 5 bases; bases with no gene match: 6. Germline V gene data show CDR1 as MNHEY and CDR2 as SVGAGI. The length of the CDR3 is 14 residues. The CDR3 reads CASSRDSGDTEAFF. The CDR3 DNA is TGTGCCAGCAGTAGGGACAGTGGGGACACTGAAGCTTTCTTT.

The CDR3 coding sequence is TGTGCCAGCAGTTTAAGCTGGGGGCCGAACACTGAAGCTTTCTTT. It codes for CASSLSWGPNTEAFF. The gene calls are TRBV27 and TRBJ1-1; tentatively, D is TRBD1 (6 bases). The V gene lost 2 bases and the J gene lost 1 base, with 11 bases spanning the gap. The CDR3 loop spans 15 amino acids. Germline V CDR1 and CDR2: MNHEY, SMNVEV (reference sequence).

The chain joins TRBV30 to TRBJ1-6, with a tentative D call TRBD1 (6 bases). Per germline, CDR1 GTSNPN and CDR2 SVGIG (reference sequence). The CDR3 has 14 residues. V lost 3 bases and J 8 bases, leaving 14 bases between the germline ends. CDR3 amino acids: CAWSGGPGDSPLHF. In nucleotides, the CDR3 is TGTGCCTGGAGCGGGGGGCCGGGTGATTCACCCCTCCACTTT.

To note about this clone: The same CDR3 arises from other DNA sequences in this sample as well. The rearrangement uses TRBV18 and TRBJ1-2; 8 positions agree with TRBD1. V gave up 1 base and J gave up 3 bases; unmatched junction bases: 1. Per germline, CDR1 KGHSH and CDR2 LQKENI. The CDR3 runs 14 residues. The CDR3 DNA sequence: TGTGCCAGCTCACCACAGACAGGGGACTATGGCTACACCTTC. Protein: CASSPQTGDYGYTF. Combining the CDR3 with reference TRBV18 and TRBJ1-2 gives the whole variable domain NAGVMQNPRHLVRRRGQEARLRCSPMKGHSHVYWYRQLPEEGLKFMVYLQKENIIDESGMPKERFSAEFPKEGPSILRIQQVVRGDSAAYFCASSPQTGDYGYTFGSGTRLTVV.